A selection of T cell receptor beta chains follows, all from one sample in a study of CD8 T cells in ankylosing spondylitis. MiXCR was run by TCRdb on the 5' RACE reads, yielding one entry per CDR3 protein. The table shows about 340,000 distinct CDR3 sequences, with under 8.5% occurring only once. The specimen sequenced was blood, either unsorted or a sorted T cell fraction (not recorded which). The source of these receptors is a male donor with ankylosing spondylitis. CDR3s include the opening cysteine and the closing phenylalanine or tryptophan. A D gene is named only where the DNA matches it firmly. Rows give clone size only sometimes, using once, few, many, or a class for an expanded clone.

D gene: NA
J gene: TRBJ2-1
V gene: TRBV5-1
clone size: few
CDR3 DNA: TGCGCCAGCAGCCCAGACACAACTGTTTACGAGCAGTTCTTC
CDR3 protein: CASSPDTTVYEQFF

D gene: TRBD2
J gene: TRBJ2-1
V gene: TRBV18
clone size: many
CDR3 DNA: TGTGCCAGTTCCTCGGCACTAGCGGGAGTCCATGAGCAGTTCTTC
CDR3 protein: CASSSALAGVHEQFF

D gene: NA
J gene: TRBJ2-3
V gene: TRBV20-1
clone size: NA
CDR3 DNA: TGCAGTGCTAGGGTGATTGGGCGCACCTTACACACAGATACGCAGTATTTT
CDR3 protein: CSARVIGRTLHTDTQYF

D gene: TRBD2
J gene: TRBJ2-7
V gene: TRBV18
clone size: NA
CDR3 DNA: TGTGCCAGCTCACCTAGCGGGAGGGCCTGGGAGCAGTACTTC
CDR3 protein: CASSPSGRAWEQYF

D gene: NA
J gene: TRBJ2-5
V gene: TRBV3-1
clone size: many
CDR3 DNA: TGTGCCAGCAGCCTAGGGGTCCACAGGCTTGGAGAGACCCAGTACTTC
CDR3 protein: CASSLGVHRLGETQYF

D gene: TRBD2
J gene: TRBJ2-1
V gene: TRBV27
clone size: NA
CDR3 DNA: TGTGCCAGCAGTTCAAACTTGGGACTAGCGGGGGGGAATGAGCAGTTCTTC
CDR3 protein: CASSSNLGLAGGNEQFF

D gene: NA
J gene: TRBJ2-7
V gene: TRBV20-1
clone size: few
CDR3 DNA: TGCAGTGCTAGGGGGGCCTACGAGCAGTACTTC
CDR3 protein: CSARGAYEQYF

D gene: TRBD2
J gene: TRBJ2-7
V gene: TRBV2
clone size: few
CDR3 DNA: TGTGCCAGCAGACGGGAGCGGGATTACTACGAGCAGTACTTC
CDR3 protein: CASRRERDYYEQYF

D gene: NA
J gene: TRBJ1-1
V gene: TRBV3-1
clone size: many
CDR3 DNA: TGTGCCAGCAGCCAAGGGGGGGTGGCTGAAGCTTTCTTT
CDR3 protein: CASSQGGVAEAFF

D gene: TRBD2
J gene: TRBJ2-1
V gene: TRBV7-8
clone size: many
CDR3 DNA: TGTGCCAGCAGCCCAAGGACTAGGGGTTCGAATGAGCAGTTCTTC
CDR3 protein: CASSPRTRGSNEQFF

D gene: TRBD2
J gene: TRBJ2-3
V gene: TRBV4-1
clone size: NA
CDR3 DNA: TGCGCCAGCAGCCAAAGGCTAGCGGGAGAGGCAGATACGCAGTATTTT
CDR3 protein: CASSQRLAGEADTQYF

D gene: NA
J gene: TRBJ2-1
V gene: TRBV20-1
clone size: NA
CDR3 DNA: TGCAGTGCTAGAGATAGAATGCGGGCCCACAATGAGCAGTTCTTC
CDR3 protein: CSARDRMRAHNEQFF

D gene: NA
J gene: TRBJ1-6
V gene: TRBV5-1
clone size: few
CDR3 DNA: TGCGCCAGCAGCTTGGCTTCGGGGAACTATAATTCACCCCTCCACTTT
CDR3 protein: CASSLASGNYNSPLHF

D gene: TRBD2
J gene: TRBJ2-7
V gene: TRBV29-1
clone size: few
CDR3 DNA: TGCAGCGTTGAAGATTATGCGGGGGGCGAAAGGTCCTACGAGCAGTACTTC
CDR3 protein: CSVEDYAGGERSYEQYF

D gene: TRBD2
J gene: TRBJ2-7
V gene: TRBV13
clone size: few
CDR3 DNA: TGTGCCAGCAGCTCACTAGCGGGAGAGTACGAGCAGTACTTC
CDR3 protein: CASSSLAGEYEQYF

D gene: NA
J gene: TRBJ2-3
V gene: TRBV19
clone size: few
CDR3 DNA: TGTGCCAGTAGCACCGGGACGGCTAGCACAGATACGCAGTATTTT
CDR3 protein: CASSTGTASTDTQYF

D gene: NA
J gene: TRBJ1-2
V gene: TRBV20-1
clone size: many
CDR3 DNA: TGCAGTGTTTCGCGTCCACAGGGCCGGTTTAGCTACACCTTC
CDR3 protein: CSVSRPQGRFSYTF

D gene: NA
J gene: TRBJ2-3
V gene: TRBV6-5
clone size: few
CDR3 DNA: TGTGCCAGCAGTTACGGGTTAGGGTTAGATACGCAGTATTTT
CDR3 protein: CASSYGLGLDTQYF

D gene: TRBD1
J gene: TRBJ1-4
V gene: TRBV28
clone size: many
CDR3 DNA: TGTGCCAGCAGTTTCCCCCCCCGGCAGGGGGATCGGAAACTGTTTTTT
CDR3 protein: CASSFPPRQGDRKLFF

D gene: NA
J gene: TRBJ2-5
V gene: TRBV10-3
clone size: many
CDR3 DNA: TGTGCCACTGGGGTTGGAGAGACCCAGTACTTC
CDR3 protein: CATGVGETQYF

D gene: NA
J gene: TRBJ2-7
V gene: TRBV6-5
clone size: many
CDR3 DNA: TGTGCCAGCAGTTACTCTTATCTGGGCAGCAACTACGAGCAGTACTTC
CDR3 protein: CASSYSYLGSNYEQYF

D gene: NA
J gene: TRBJ2-1
V gene: TRBV20-1
clone size: NA
CDR3 DNA: TGCAGTGCTAGAGTCCCAGCGGGCGGATACAATGAGCAGTTCTTC
CDR3 protein: CSARVPAGGYNEQFF

D gene: NA
J gene: TRBJ2-3
V gene: TRBV28
clone size: once
CDR3 DNA: TGTGCCAGCAGTTTAGCAGGACTAAACACAGATACGCAGTATTTT
CDR3 protein: CASSLAGLNTDTQYF

D gene: TRBD2
J gene: TRBJ2-7
V gene: TRBV20-1
clone size: few
CDR3 DNA: TGCAGTGCTAAAGCTCCGGGGCTAGCGGACTCCTACGAGCAGTACTTC
CDR3 protein: CSAKAPGLADSYEQYF

D gene: TRBD2
J gene: TRBJ2-5
V gene: TRBV4-2
clone size: NA
CDR3 DNA: TGTGCCAGCAGCCCCCCTACCGGGACTAGCGGGAAGTTTGAGACCCAGTACTTC
CDR3 protein: CASSPPTGTSGKFETQYF

D gene: NA
J gene: TRBJ2-7
V gene: TRBV28
clone size: many
CDR3 DNA: TGTGCCAGCAGTATCCAGGGAGATTATATCTCTGCTGTTCAGTACTTC
CDR3 protein: CASSIQGDYISAVQYF

D gene: NA
J gene: TRBJ2-5
V gene: TRBV12-3/TRBV12-4
clone size: few
CDR3 DNA: TGTGCCAGCAGTCCCTGGGGTACCAGCCAAGAGACCCAGTACTTC
CDR3 protein: CASSPWGTSQETQYF

D gene: TRBD1
J gene: TRBJ2-2
V gene: TRBV2
clone size: few
CDR3 DNA: TGTGCCAGCAGCGCGGACAGGCTAAAGGACACCGGGGAGCTGTTTTTT
CDR3 protein: CASSADRLKDTGELFF

D gene: NA
J gene: TRBJ2-7
V gene: TRBV18
clone size: few
CDR3 DNA: TGTGCCAGCTCACCACCCAGGGGTCCCTACGAGCAGTACTTC
CDR3 protein: CASSPPRGPYEQYF

D gene: NA
J gene: TRBJ2-7
V gene: TRBV7-8
clone size: NA
CDR3 DNA: TGTGCCAGCAGCTTAGGGGGGAGAGCGGTTAACTACTTC
CDR3 protein: CASSLGGRAVNYF

D gene: TRBD2
J gene: TRBJ2-1
V gene: TRBV20-1
clone size: NA
CDR3 DNA: TGCAGTGGGGCGGGGCGGGGGATCTCCCCTGAGGAGCAGTTCTTC
CDR3 protein: CSGAGRGISPEEQFF

D gene: NA
J gene: TRBJ2-3
V gene: TRBV4-3
clone size: NA
CDR3 DNA: TGCGCCAGCAGCCAACAGCGGACCACAGATACGCAGTATTTT
CDR3 protein: CASSQQRTTDTQYF

D gene: NA
J gene: TRBJ1-5
V gene: TRBV20-1
clone size: many
CDR3 DNA: TGCAGTGCGGGGGAGGGGGGCGATCGGCCCCAGCATTTT
CDR3 protein: CSAGEGGDRPQHF

D gene: TRBD2
J gene: TRBJ2-1
V gene: TRBV7-9
clone size: many
CDR3 DNA: TGTGCCAGCAGCTTAGCGACGACTAGCGGGAGCAATGAGCAGTTCTTC
CDR3 protein: CASSLATTSGSNEQFF

D gene: TRBD1
J gene: TRBJ1-2
V gene: TRBV19
clone size: NA
CDR3 DNA: TGTGCCAGTAGTATCGGGGACAGCTATGGCTACACCTTC
CDR3 protein: CASSIGDSYGYTF

D gene: NA
J gene: TRBJ2-5
V gene: TRBV6-1
clone size: NA
CDR3 DNA: TGTGCCAGCAGTCCCATTCCCTCGTTAAGAGGGGAGATAGGGGAGACCCAGTACTTC
CDR3 protein: CASSPIPSLRGEIGETQYF

D gene: NA
J gene: TRBJ2-1
V gene: TRBV12-3/TRBV12-4
clone size: few
CDR3 DNA: TGTGCCAGCGCACTAGGGGCAGGTGAGCAGTTCTTC
CDR3 protein: CASALGAGEQFF

D gene: NA
J gene: TRBJ2-3
V gene: TRBV20-1
clone size: few
CDR3 DNA: TGCAGTGAGATCGATGGACGCACAGATACGCAGTATTTT
CDR3 protein: CSEIDGRTDTQYF

D gene: NA
J gene: TRBJ2-7
V gene: TRBV5-1
clone size: many
CDR3 DNA: TGCGCCAGCAGCCCGGGGACGGATAGCTCCTACGAGCAGTACTTC
CDR3 protein: CASSPGTDSSYEQYF

D gene: NA
J gene: TRBJ2-5
V gene: TRBV20-1
clone size: NA
CDR3 DNA: TGCAGTGCCTCAGGGGCGTGGGAGACCCAGTACTTC
CDR3 protein: CSASGAWETQYF

D gene: TRBD2
J gene: TRBJ2-7
V gene: TRBV29-1
clone size: NA
CDR3 DNA: TGCAGCGTTGAAGTTCTAGCGGGAGGGCTCTGGGAGCAGTACTTC
CDR3 protein: CSVEVLAGGLWEQYF

D gene: TRBD2
J gene: TRBJ2-7
V gene: TRBV7-6
clone size: few
CDR3 DNA: TGTGCCAGCAGCTTGGGGGGACTAGCGGGAGTGTACGAGCAGTACTTC
CDR3 protein: CASSLGGLAGVYEQYF

D gene: NA
J gene: TRBJ2-3
V gene: TRBV20-1
clone size: NA
CDR3 DNA: TGCAGTGCTAGAGATCTAATGAGGGCCACAGATACGCAGTATTTT
CDR3 protein: CSARDLMRATDTQYF

D gene: NA
J gene: TRBJ2-2
V gene: TRBV12-3/TRBV12-4
clone size: few
CDR3 DNA: TGTGCCAGCAGTTGGCACGCGAACACCGGGGAGCTGTTTTTT
CDR3 protein: CASSWHANTGELFF

D gene: TRBD2
J gene: TRBJ2-1
V gene: TRBV20-1
clone size: few
CDR3 DNA: TGCAGTGCCGGGACTAGCGGGATGAATGAGCAGTTCTTC
CDR3 protein: CSAGTSGMNEQFF

D gene: NA
J gene: TRBJ1-1
V gene: TRBV5-4
clone size: many
CDR3 DNA: TGTGCCAGCAGGCTTGGGGGGGGTCAGGGACGGATGAACACTGAAGCTTTCTTT
CDR3 protein: CASRLGGGQGRMNTEAFF

D gene: NA
J gene: TRBJ2-1
V gene: TRBV20-1
clone size: many
CDR3 DNA: TGCAGTGCTAGTACAGGGGCTCCGGGGGAATGGCAGTTCTTC
CDR3 protein: CSASTGAPGEWQFF